The 30 T cell receptor beta chains below all came from one sample that was sequenced in a study of blood T cell repertoires in COVID-19. Here immunoSEQ multiplex PCR was the method, and the copy in TCRdb shows in-frame clones only, minus some. Here the sample spans hundreds of thousands of clones, almost 90% being singletons. Sequencing was performed on PBMCs or T cells enriched from blood (not recorded which). Receptors originate from a woman between 18 and 29 years old with acute COVID-19.

The rearrangement joins TRBV4-2 to TRBJ2-5, with 11 bases that match TRBD2. Germline V lookup: CDR1 LGHNA, CDR2 YNFKEQ. V shed 1 base, J shed 5 bases, and the junction held 3 bases outside the gene matches. The CDR3 loop spans 15 amino acids. Written as DNA, the CDR3 is TGTGCCAGCAGCCAAGGACTAGCGGGACGGGAGACCCAGTACTTC. Protein sequence: CASSQGLAGRETQYF.

This chain uses TRBV14 with TRBJ2-7; no firm D call. The V gene lost 4 bases and the J gene lost 2 bases, with 15 bases spanning the gap. Germline values: CDR1 SGHDN, CDR2 FVKESK. The CDR3 loop spans 15 amino acids. As DNA, the CDR3 is TGTGCCAGCAGCCGCCAGTCAACCGTTGCCTACGAGCAGTACTTC. Translation gives CASSRQSTVAYEQYF.

V and J are TRBV5-1 and TRBJ1-1, with D possibly being TRBD1 (6 bases). From germline, CDR1 is SGHRS and CDR2 YFSETQ. V lost 3 bases and J 1 base, leaving 13 bases between the germline ends. CDR3 length equals 15 residues. CDR3 sequence (DNA): TGCGCCAGCAGCTCACAGGGAGAGGGGAACACTGAAGCTTTCTTT. Translation gives CASSSQGEGNTEAFF.

The chain uses TRBV11-2 and TRBJ1-1, with 7 bases identical to TRBD1. V lost 9 bases, J lost 7 bases, and 17 bases stayed unmatched. Germline lookup yields CDR1 SGHAT and CDR2 FQNNGV. CDR3 size: 15 residues. CDR3: CASRGQVHYGSEAFF. CDR3 DNA sequence: TGTGCCAGTAGAGGACAGGTTCATTACGGCAGTGAAGCTTTCTTT.

This clone was found a few times. The rearrangement links TRBV6-5 to TRBJ1-3; tentatively, D is TRBD1 (5 bases). Germline V gene data show CDR1 as MNHEY and CDR2 as SVGAGI. The CDR3 covers 14 residues. The V and J ends lost 6 bases and 4 bases respectively, with 13 bases between them. CDR3 region: CASSPSGDGNTIYF. The DNA of the CDR3 is TGTGCCAGCAGCCCCTCGGGGGACGGAAACACCATATATTTT.

This chain connects TRBV7-8 to TRBJ2-7; a possible D gene is TRBD2 (6 bases). The V gene's germline CDR1 is SGHVS and CDR2 FQNEAQ. The V gene lost 5 bases and the J gene lost 3 bases, with 14 bases spanning the gap. The CDR3 loop spans 14 amino acids. The CDR3 loop is CASSRGGDLYEQYF. CDR3 nucleotides: TGTGCCAGCAGCCGAGGCGGGGACCTCTACGAGCAGTACTTC.

V usage is TRBV6-5 and J usage is TRBJ1-3; D unresolved. CDR3 length: 16 amino acids. The ends were cut back, 0 bases at V and 0 bases at J, with 9 bases in the middle. CDR1 and CDR2 (germline): MNHEY, SVGAGI. Here the CDR3 DNA reads TGTGCCAGCAGTTACTCTCGGAGATCCTCTGGAAACACCATATATTTT. Its translation is CASSYSRRSSGNTIYF.

As regards this clone: The same CDR3 can be traced to other DNA sequences in this sample. This chain connects TRBV6-5 to TRBJ1-1; D is unresolved. This CDR3 has 15 residues. The germline V gene has CDR1 MNHEY and CDR2 SVGAGI. Trimming left V 2 bases short and J 1 base short, with 11 bases between. Written as DNA, the CDR3 is TGTGCCAGCAGTTACACCCAAGGCGGGAACACTGAAGCTTTCTTT. It codes for CASSYTQGGNTEAFF.

The chain employs TRBV28 and TRBJ1-4; 9 nucleotides line up with TRBD1. Losses at the gene ends were 6 bases for V and 5 bases for J; bases not matched to a gene: 7. Germline CDR1 MDHEN, CDR2 SYDVKM. The CDR3 consists of 15 residues. In nucleotides, the CDR3 is TGTGCCAGCAGAACCTCCGGGACAGGGAATGAAAAACTGTTTTTT. Amino acid sequence: CASRTSGTGNEKLFF.

This sequence joins TRBV6-5 and TRBJ1-6; D perhaps matches TRBD1 (6 bases). V lost 7 bases to trimming and J lost 9 bases, with 16 bases between them. The CDR3 sequence is 14 residues long. Germline CDR1 is MNHEY and CDR2 is SVGAGI. The CDR3 reads CASKDGQSSSPLHF. Here the CDR3 DNA reads TGTGCCAGCAAGGACGGACAGTCAAGTTCACCCCTCCACTTT.

This clone was recorded a few times. The genes are TRBV18 and TRBJ2-7, with D unclear. CDR3 length equals 13 residues. V lost 4 bases and J 0 bases, leaving 7 bases between the germline ends. Germline V gene data show CDR1 as KGHSH and CDR2 as LQKENI. The CDR3 reads CASSLSSSYEQYF. CDR3 nucleotides: TGTGCCAGCTCACTTAGCAGCTCCTACGAGCAGTACTTC.

The chain employs TRBV19 and TRBJ2-7; weak D call: TRBD1 (6 bases). Trimming stripped 9 bases from V and 6 bases from J, with 21 bases between. There are 14 residues in the CDR3. Germline CDR1 is LNHDA and CDR2 is SQIVND (reference sequence). CDR3 in amino acids: CASSRTVQSGEQYF. The CDR3 coding sequence is TGTGCCAGCTCCAGGACAGTTCAATCGGGCGAGCAGTACTTC.

The chain is built from TRBV12-3 or TRBV12-4 and TRBJ1-2; the D is unclear. The CDR3 is made up of 11 amino acids. Trimming stripped 5 bases from V and 4 bases from J, with 5 bases between. The CDR3: CASSISYGYTF. The CDR3, as DNA: TGTGCCAGCAGTATATCCTATGGCTACACCTTC.

This chain connects TRBV18 to TRBJ1-2, with a weak D call TRBD1 (6 bases). Germline V gene sequence: CDR1 KGHSH, CDR2 LQKENI. This CDR3 comprises 13 residues. V dropped 10 bases and J dropped 7 bases, with 19 bases sitting between them. CDR3 nucleotide sequence: TGTGCCACCAACACAGGGAGTGCGGCTGGCTACACCTTC. It codes for CATNTGSAAGYTF.

The chain is built from TRBV12-5 and TRBJ1-4; a possible D gene is TRBD1 (5 bases). The germline V gene has CDR1 LGHNT and CDR2 FRNRAP. There are 16 residues in the CDR3. Trimming cost V 7 bases and J 1 base, with 16 bases left between them. CDR3 region: CASAVGLRETNEKLFF. CDR3 nucleotides: TGTGCTAGTGCCGTGGGTCTCAGGGAAACTAATGAAAAACTGTTTTTT.

V usage is TRBV6-5 and J usage is TRBJ2-7; 9 bases map to TRBD1. V was clipped by 11 bases and J by 3 bases; unmatched bases: 8. The CDR3 contains 13 residues. From germline, CDR1 is MNHEY and CDR2 SVGAGI. Here the CDR3 reads CALRQGGFYEQYF. Here the CDR3 DNA reads TGTGCCTTACGACAGGGGGGGTTCTACGAGCAGTACTTC.

The V call is TRBV19, the J call TRBJ2-3, with TRBD1 identical over 10 bases. The germline gives CDR1 LNHDA, CDR2 SQIVND (reference sequence). The CDR3 is 15 amino acids. The J segment lost 4 bases and the V segment lost 4 bases, leaving 5 bases of the junction unmatched. CDR3 sequence reads: CASSNVGQGADTQYF. DNA for the CDR3: TGTGCCAGTAGTAACGTAGGACAGGGGGCAGATACGCAGTATTTT. Based on the CDR3 plus reference TRBV19 and TRBJ2-3, the full variable domain is DGGITQSPKYLFRKEGQNVTLSCEQNLNHDAMYWYRQDPGQGLRLIYYSQIVNDFQKGDIAEGYSVSREKKESFPLTVTSAQKNPTAFYLCASSNVGQGADTQYFGPGTRLTVL.

The chain has TRBV19 and TRBJ1-6; no reliable D call. The V gene's germline CDR1 is LNHDA and CDR2 SQIVND (reference sequence). The CDR3 is made up of 14 amino acids. V was cut by 3 bases and J by 4 bases, with 7 bases left in between. The CDR3 DNA reads as TGTGCCAGTAGTATCGGAGGTTATAATTCACCCCTCCACTTT. Translated: CASSIGGYNSPLHF.

CDR3 residues: CASSFLSKGLGDNEQFF. Here the CDR3 DNA reads TGTGCCAGCAGTTTCCTTTCAAAGGGACTAGGGGACAATGAGCAGTTCTTC. The V gene is TRBV27, the J gene TRBJ2-1, with 8 bases identical to TRBD2. Germline V gene data show CDR1 as MNHEY and CDR2 as SMNVEV (reference sequence). The CDR3 is 17 amino acids. The ends lost 3 bases at V and 5 bases at J; junction bases unmatched: 12.

This rearrangement joins TRBV15 to TRBJ2-3; TRBD1 agrees at 9 bases. From germline, CDR1 is LNHNV and CDR2 YYDKDF (reference sequence). CDR3 size: 16 residues. Trimming cost V 5 bases and J 1 base; bases outside gene matches: 7. This CDR3 reads CATSGQGPEGTDTQYF. CDR3 DNA: TGTGCCACCAGCGGACAGGGGCCCGAGGGCACAGATACGCAGTATTTT.

This clone was detected once. The V gene is TRBV6-2 or TRBV6-3, the J gene TRBJ2-1, with 10 positions matching TRBD2. CDR3 length: 17 amino acids. V gave up 5 bases and J gave up 0 bases; unmatched junction bases: 7. Germline CDR1 is MNHEY and CDR2 is SVGEGT. CDR3 bases: TGTGCCAGCAGTGATGGACTAGCGGTTAGCTCCTACAATGAGCAGTTCTTC. Its translation is CASSDGLAVSSYNEQFF.

The rearrangement uses TRBV13 and TRBJ2-7; TRBD1 agrees at 7 bases. CDR1 PRHDT and CDR2 FYEKMQ come from the germline V gene (reference sequence). Losses at the gene ends were 4 bases for V and 0 bases for J; bases not matched to a gene: 3. This CDR3 comprises 14 residues. The CDR3 DNA is TGTGCCAGCAGCTGGGGACAGTACTCCTACGAGCAGTACTTC. Its protein product is CASSWGQYSYEQYF.

This chain uses TRBV27 with TRBJ2-7, with 9 bases matching TRBD1. This CDR3 is built from 15 residues. Germline V gene sequence: CDR1 MNHEY, CDR2 SMNVEV (reference sequence). The trim removed 4 bases at V and 4 bases at J, leaving 8 bases unmatched. CDR3: CASSSMDRGLYEQYF. The CDR3, as DNA: TGTGCCAGCAGTTCCATGGACAGGGGACTATACGAGCAGTACTTC.

The J gene is TRBJ2-4, the V gene TRBV5-8; TRBD2 matches at 8 bases. The CDR3 contains 17 residues. The V gene's germline CDR1 is SGHTS and CDR2 YDEGEE. Unmatched junction bases numbered 7, after V lost 0 bases and J lost 2 bases. The CDR3 spells CASSLGPTSVTKNIQYF. The CDR3 region has the DNA TGTGCCAGCAGCTTGGGTCCGACTAGCGTGACCAAAAACATTCAGTACTTC.

The V call is TRBV3-1 (or the pseudogene TRBV3-2), the J call TRBJ2-1, with a possible D match to TRBD1 (7 bases). Germline lookup yields CDR1 LGHDT and CDR2 YNNKEL (reference sequence). This CDR3 comprises 15 residues. V dropped 1 base and J dropped 2 bases, with 9 bases sitting between them. CDR3 amino acids: CASSQGRGPYNEQFF. In DNA, the CDR3 is TGTGCCAGCAGCCAAGGGAGGGGGCCCTACAATGAGCAGTTCTTC.

V is TRBV28 and J is TRBJ2-7; 9 positions match TRBD1. The CDR3 is 15 amino acids. V dropped 3 bases and J dropped 6; count of bases not matched to a gene: 9. The germline CDR1 and CDR2 sequences are MDHEN and SYDVKM. CDR3 coding DNA: TGTGCCAGCAGTTTCACCGGGACAGGGAGGCGCGAGCAGTACTTC. This sequence encodes CASSFTGTGRREQYF.

The chain couples TRBV14 to TRBJ1-4, with unresolved D. The CDR3 is 16 amino acids. The V gene lost 0 bases and the J gene lost 4 bases, with 12 bases spanning the gap. Per germline, CDR1 SGHDN and CDR2 FVKESK. The CDR3 sequence is CASSQDSTSFNEKLFF. The CDR3 DNA reads TGTGCCAGCAGCCAAGATTCCACCAGTTTTAATGAAAAACTGTTTTTT.

The V and J genes are TRBV6-5 and TRBJ2-5; 12 bases are shared with TRBD2. The CDR3 covers 15 residues. The germline V gene encodes CDR1 MNHEY and CDR2 SVGAGI. V dropped 0 bases and J dropped 9; count of bases not matched to a gene: 5. The CDR3 is CASSYSRLAGAAQYF. For the CDR3, the DNA is TGTGCCAGCAGTTACTCCCGACTAGCGGGAGCGGCCCAGTACTTC.

About this clone: Other DNA sequences in this sample translate to the same CDR3. The chain has TRBV6-5 and TRBJ1-2; 10 positions agree with TRBD1. J gave up 0 bases and V 6 bases, and 4 bases lay outside the gene matches. This CDR3 is built from 15 residues. In germline, CDR1 is MNHEY, CDR2 SVGAGI. For the CDR3, the DNA is TGTGCCAGCAGCCCCGGGACAGGGGCTAACTATGGCTACACCTTC. It is translated as CASSPGTGANYGYTF.

The V call is TRBV15, the J call TRBJ2-1; a weak D match, TRBD2 (6 bases). The CDR3 runs 16 residues. Germline lookup yields CDR1 LNHNV and CDR2 YYDKDF (reference sequence). V lost 2 bases, J lost 5 bases, and 16 bases lay in between. The CDR3 nucleotides read TGTGCCACCAGCAGATCCCGTAGCGGAGTGAACAATGAGCAGTTCTTC. Protein product: CATSRSRSGVNNEQFF.